A single sample is the source of the 8 T cell receptor beta chains below, sequenced in a study of T cell changes during pregnancy in multiple sclerosis. TCRdb keeps only in-frame clones here, not all; method: immunoSEQ multiplex PCR. The sample lists about 98,000 clones; about 90% were seen once. This material consisted of peripheral blood, taken after pregnancy. The receptors stem from a female donor in good health, enrolled as a control in a pregnancy study.

The V call is TRBV30, the J call TRBJ2-1; 8 bases fit TRBD1. CDR1 is GTSNPN, CDR2 SVGIG, per germline (reference sequence). Trimming removed 2 bases from V and 6 bases from J; junction bases left unmatched: 9. The CDR3 runs 15 residues. The CDR3 here is CAWSTLQGGINEQFF. The DNA of the CDR3 is TGTGCCTGGAGTACATTACAGGGGGGTATCAATGAGCAGTTCTTC. Full variable domain (missing parts from reference TRBV30 and TRBJ2-1): SQTIHQWPATLVQPVGSPLSLECTVEGTSNPNLYWYRQAAGRGLQLLFYSVGIGQISSEVPQNLSASRPQDRQFILSSKKLLLSDSGFYLCAWSTLQGGINEQFFGPGTRLTVL.

This clone is a singleton in its sample. The V and J genes are TRBV11-2 and TRBJ1-4; 7 nucleotides line up with TRBD1. The J segment lost 0 bases and the V segment lost 7 bases, leaving 14 bases of the junction unmatched. This CDR3 contains 18 residues. From germline, CDR1 is SGHAT and CDR2 FQNNGV. CDR3 nucleotides: TGTGCCAGCACCTCAAACCGACAGGGACTTGCAACTAATGAAAAACTGTTTTTT. Its translation: CASTSNRQGLATNEKLFF.

The chain is built from TRBV5-1 and TRBJ1-2; possible D gene TRBD1, 6 bases. The CDR3 has 14 residues. Trimming cost V 4 bases and J 7 bases, with 17 bases left between them. Germline V gene data show CDR1 as SGHRS and CDR2 as YFSETQ. CDR3 residues: CASSRDTQSGGYTF. CDR3 bases: TGCGCCAGCAGCCGGGACACACAGTCGGGTGGCTACACCTTC.

V and J are TRBV10-2 and TRBJ1-2, with 8 bases lining up with TRBD1. The J segment lost 5 bases and the V segment lost 6 bases, leaving 8 bases of the junction unmatched. Germline loops: CDR1 WSHSY, CDR2 SAAADI. This CDR3 contains 14 residues. The CDR3: CASREQGGVYGYTF. The CDR3 coding sequence is TGCGCCAGCAGGGAACAGGGGGGAGTTTATGGCTACACCTTC.

The chain links TRBV5-4 to TRBJ2-1; 8 bases map to TRBD2. The V gene end was trimmed by 4 bases and the J gene end by 7 bases; junction bases not matched to a gene: 10. Germline loops: CDR1 SGHNT, CDR2 YYREEE (reference sequence). The CDR3 loop spans 15 amino acids. Here the CDR3 reads CASSPPGGAGNEQFF. Here the CDR3 DNA reads TGTGCCAGCAGCCCGCCCGGGGGGGCCGGTAATGAGCAGTTCTTC.

J is TRBJ2-3 and V is TRBV7-9; tentatively, D is TRBD2 (6 bases). The V and J ends lost 3 bases and 0 bases respectively, with 13 bases between them. This CDR3 contains 16 residues. Germline-derived CDR1 and CDR2 are SEHNR and FQNEAQ (reference sequence). CDR3 coding DNA: TGTGCCAGCAGCTTGGGCGGGACGGAGAGCACAGATACGCAGTATTTT. Translated, it gives CASSLGGTESTDTQYF. Full variable domain (remainder filled in from reference TRBV7-9 and TRBJ2-3): DTGVSQNPRHKITKRGQNVTFRCDPISEHNRLYWYRQTLGQGPEFLTYFQNEAQLEKSRLLSDRFSAERPKGSFSTLEIQRTEQGDSAMYLCASSLGGTESTDTQYFGPGTRLTVL.

This clone showed up just once. The V and J genes are TRBV4-1 and TRBJ2-3, with TRBD2 as a possible D gene (6 bases). CDR1 and CDR2 (germline): MGHRA, YSYEKL. This CDR3 has 16 residues. Trimming shortened V by 2 bases and J by 1 base, and 13 bases separated the two germline ends. The CDR3 nucleotides read TGCGCCAGCAGCCAACTTAGCGGCGGCGGCACAGATACGCAGTATTTT. Protein sequence: CASSQLSGGGTDTQYF.

This chain links TRBV7-9 with TRBJ2-1, with 15 nucleotides matching TRBD2. Per germline, CDR1 SEHNR and CDR2 FQNEAQ (reference sequence). This CDR3 region has 18 residues. The ends lost 6 bases at V and 10 bases at J; junction bases unmatched: 16. CDR3 in DNA: TGTGCCAGCAGGTCGGGACTAGCGGGGGGACCTAAGGGATCCGAGCAGTTCTTC. Its translation: CASRSGLAGGPKGSEQFF.